This T cell receptor beta chain was recovered during a study of T-cell reconstitution after alpha-beta-depleted transplantation in children. Study results and caveats: Once a year had passed after transplant, T-cell counts and diversity came mostly from newly produced T cells.

V shed 2 bases and J 4 bases; nucleotides not matched to a gene: 4. Germline CDR1 reads SEHNR; CDR2 reads FQNEAQ (reference sequence). The CDR3 runs 16 residues. Unique molecular identifiers featured in how the TCRbeta library was prepared. One entry per CDR3 protein, called by TCRdb with MiXCR from the PCR reads. The data show about 870,000 distinct CDR3 sequences, 16% seen once. This clonotype appeared a few times. Its target is not known. The J gene is TRBJ2-1, the V gene TRBV7-9; TRBD2 matches 11 bases. The sequence came from a male patient younger than 18 who had a stem cell transplant for acute lymphoblastic leukemia, so the T cells may come from the graft donor. The sequencing used PBMCs, mostly from graft donor cells, collected 360 days after TCRalphabeta/CD19-depleted stem cell transplant. The CDR3 reads CASSLQLAGVYNEQFF. The CDR3, as DNA: TGTGCCAGCAGCTTACAACTAGCGGGGGTATACAATGAGCAGTTCTTC.